Listed below are T cell receptor beta chains from one sample, sequenced in a study of CD8+ T cells in alopecia areata. The assay was immunoSEQ multiplex PCR, and TCRdb's table has in-frame clones only and misses some. The table has tens of thousands of clones, roughly half seen once; the top ten hold roughly 5.6%. Source material: NKG2D-high CD8+ T cells sorted from blood. Every receptor here comes from a human donor with alopecia areata. Both conserved end residues are part of each CDR3.

V gene: TRBV23-1; CDR3 protein: CASSQPQREGTDTQYF
V gene: TRBV7-9; CDR3 protein: CASSMTRTVADTQYF
V gene: TRBV14; CDR3 protein: CASSQERASVRNEQFF
V gene: TRBV4-3; CDR3 protein: CASSPTWGPTYEQYF
V gene: TRBV28; CDR3 protein: CASRKQGVLPKNIQYF
V gene: TRBV29-1; CDR3 protein: CSVVQETQYF
V gene: TRBV6-6; CDR3 protein: CASSHRDYEQYF
V gene: TRBV2; CDR3 protein: CASSGRGNQPQHF
V gene: TRBV11-2; CDR3 protein: CASSLEVDRGQRDTQYF
V gene: TRBV29-1; CDR3 protein: CSVWTGTEAFF
V gene: TRBV5-6; CDR3 protein: CASSYRQEQETQYF
V gene: TRBV7-6; CDR3 protein: CASSTAAGGPDEQFF
V gene: TRBV29-1; CDR3 protein: CSVDSGSSYNEQFF
V gene: TRBV4-3; CDR3 protein: CASSQDSDGNTEAFF
V gene: TRBV6-6; CDR3 protein: CASSSIEQPQHF
V gene: TRBV30; CDR3 protein: CAWSWSGAEAFF
V gene: TRBV4-1; CDR3 protein: CASSQAFSSYEQYF
V gene: TRBV5-1; CDR3 protein: CASSSGTEDQETQYF
V gene: TRBV5-6; CDR3 protein: CASTRSGGTYEQYF
V gene: TRBV5-1; CDR3 protein: CASSWTSGGNNEQFF
V gene: TRBV30; CDR3 protein: CAWSMVVGEQYF
V gene: TRBV29-1; CDR3 protein: CSVEPRSTEAFF
V gene: TRBV7-4; CDR3 protein: CASSPFSEQYF
V gene: TRBV29-1; CDR3 protein: CSVLAGGPDTQYF
V gene: TRBV27; CDR3 protein: CASHPVGGAKDTQYF
V gene: TRBV4-3; CDR3 protein: CASSQAVLTEQFF
V gene: TRBV29-1; CDR3 protein: CSVAYGSSYNEQFF
V gene: TRBV6-5; CDR3 protein: CASSPTGSGANVLTF
V gene: TRBV2; CDR3 protein: CARGTGSTEAFF
V gene: TRBV29-1; CDR3 protein: CSVEYGNTGELFF
V gene: TRBV15; CDR3 protein: CATSRDRSYNEQFF
V gene: TRBV6-5; CDR3 protein: CASSSSLAVDEQFF
V gene: TRBV27; CDR3 protein: CASGLAETYEQYF
V gene: TRBV29-1; CDR3 protein: CSVPGPSGGNEQFF
V gene: TRBV2; CDR3 protein: CASREGLYQETQYF
V gene: TRBV23-1; CDR3 protein: CASSPGGPLSNQPQHF
V gene: TRBV7-9; CDR3 protein: CASSPGRINSPLHF
V gene: TRBV14; CDR3 protein: CASSVGNAYEQYF
V gene: TRBV5-1; CDR3 protein: CASSLATGEVGNEQFF
V gene: TRBV4-2; CDR3 protein: CASSQDLSAVSNQPQHF
V gene: TRBV7-9; CDR3 protein: CASSPPGGSYEQYF
V gene: TRBV13; CDR3 protein: CASSLGEHKNEQYF
V gene: TRBV29-1; CDR3 protein: CSVESVHRDGELFF
V gene: TRBV23-1; CDR3 protein: CASSLLPSKRGTEAFF
V gene: TRBV23-1; CDR3 protein: CASSHFDRARLVWELTGELFF
V gene: TRBV6-5; CDR3 protein: CASSYSSGVTDTQYF
V gene: TRBV4-1; CDR3 protein: CASSPEQAYNEQFF
V gene: TRBV7-9; CDR3 protein: CASSPIRQGNNSPLHF
V gene: TRBV27; CDR3 protein: CASSPPPVQYF
V gene: TRBV29-1; CDR3 protein: CSVPKGDYTYEQYF
V gene: TRBV5-6; CDR3 protein: CASSEVGQALEQYF
V gene: TRBV9; CDR3 protein: CASSSGGGEQFF
V gene: TRBV30; CDR3 protein: CAWSADVGHEQYF
V gene: TRBV28; CDR3 protein: CASRPLAGGSDEQYF
V gene: TRBV7-9; CDR3 protein: CASSWTVVQETQYF
V gene: TRBV6-5; CDR3 protein: CASSTLVARETQYF
V gene: TRBV29-1; CDR3 protein: CSVGAGDETQYF
V gene: TRBV7-9; CDR3 protein: CASSHSGGARYEQFF
V gene: TRBV9; CDR3 protein: CASSVTQSYNEQFF